Below are 10 T cell receptor beta chains sequenced from a single sample in a study of Graves' ophthalmopathy and Graves' hyperthyroidism. TCR beta CDR3 amplification used RNA transcripts. Following a first-round RT-PCR that used HTBI primers, a second-round multiplex PCR was carried out. Using its own MiXCR run on the multiplex PCR reads, TCRdb lists one record per CDR3 protein. The sample includes more than 300,000 distinct CDR3 sequences, 15% to 20% of them seen just once. Sequencing was performed on peripheral blood. The receptors here all came from an adult woman with stable Graves' hyperthyroidism.

This clonotype was recorded many times. The chain employs TRBV12-3 or TRBV12-4 and TRBJ2-2; tentative D call: TRBD1 (5 bases). The CDR3 spans 15 residues. V lost 6 bases and J 4 bases, leaving 15 bases between the germline ends. For the CDR3, the DNA is TGTGCCAGCAGGGGGTCAGGGCGTCCCACCGGGGAGCTGTTTTTT. Protein sequence: CASRGSGRPTGELFF.

This clonotype was detected ten times or more. The genes are TRBV15 and TRBJ1-5; possibly TRBD1 for D (5 bases). This CDR3 spans 15 amino acids. Trimming pared 8 bases from V and 2 bases from J, leaving 16 bases between. Germline V lookup: CDR1 LNHNV, CDR2 YYDKDF (reference sequence). In nucleotides, the CDR3 is TGTGCCACCGCGCTAAACAGGTATGGCAATCAGCCCCAGCATTTT. Its protein product is CATALNRYGNQPQHF.

This clonotype occurred many times. This chain connects TRBV12-3 or TRBV12-4 to TRBJ2-2, with TRBD1 identical over 9 bases. CDR3 length: 15 residues. V lost 7 bases to trimming and J lost 7 bases; unmatched junction nucleotides: 10. The CDR3 nucleotides are TGTGCCAGCACTGGGACAGGGTCCCCTGGCGGGGAGCTGTTTTTT. Amino acids: CASTGTGSPGGELFF.

In this sample, this clonotype turned up many times. V is TRBV6-1 and J is TRBJ2-5, with 14 bases matching TRBD2. The CDR3 totals 15 residues. The germline V gene has CDR1 MNHNS and CDR2 SASEGT. Unmatched junction bases numbered 5, after V lost 6 bases and J lost 5 bases. The CDR3 DNA reads TGTGCCAGCAGAAGGACTAGCGGGAGGAGGGAGACCCAGTACTTC. It specifies CASRRTSGRRETQYF.

This clonotype was observed at least ten times. The chain combines TRBV6-5 with TRBJ2-2; 9 positions match TRBD1. This CDR3 is built from 16 residues. V dropped 5 bases and J dropped 6; count of bases not matched to a gene: 10. CDR1 is MNHEY and CDR2 is SVGAGI in the germline V gene. DNA for the CDR3: TGTGCCAGCAGTCGGACGCCGGGACAGGGACCCGGGGAGCTGTTTTTT. It codes for CASSRTPGQGPGELFF.

This clonotype came up many times. The chain carries TRBV11-2 and TRBJ2-7; TRBD1 aligns across 9 bases. CDR3 size: 16 residues. V shed 3 bases, J shed 6 bases, and the junction held 12 bases outside the gene matches. Germline loops: CDR1 SGHAT, CDR2 FQNNGV. The DNA of the CDR3 is TGTGCCAGCAGCTTTTCCCGGGACAGGGAATGGGGCGAGCAGTACTTC. This translates into CASSFSRDREWGEQYF.

In this sample, this clonotype turned up many times. This sequence joins TRBV7-6 and TRBJ2-7, with D uncertain. This CDR3 contains 14 residues. V was trimmed by 5 bases and J by 3 bases, leaving 14 bases between them. Germline-derived CDR1 and CDR2 are SGHVS and FNYEAQ. The CDR3 reads CASSPSSAYYEQYF. The CDR3 DNA sequence: TGTGCCAGCAGCCCCTCCTCAGCGTACTACGAGCAGTACTTC. Full variable domain (outside the CDR3, taken from reference TRBV7-6 and TRBJ2-7): GAGVSQSPRYKVTKRGQDVALRCDPISGHVSLYWYRQALGQGPEFLTYFNYEAQQDKSGLPNDRFSAERPEGSISTLTIQRTEQRDSAMYRCASSPSSAYYEQYFGPGTRLTVT.

There are a few counts of this clonotype. The chain uses TRBV14 and TRBJ2-7; D remains ambiguous. V lost 0 bases and J lost 3, with 9 bases in between. The V gene's germline CDR1 is SGHDN and CDR2 FVKESK. The CDR3 covers 14 residues. The CDR3 DNA follows: TGTGCCAGCAGCCAAGACCCCGAATACTACGAGCAGTACTTC. Protein product: CASSQDPEYYEQYF. Complete variable domain (other parts from reference TRBV14 and TRBJ2-7): EAGVTQFPSHSVIEKGQTVTLRCDPISGHDNLYWYRRVMGKEIKFLLHFVKESKQDESGMPNNRFLAERTGGTYSTLKVQPAELEDSGVYFCASSQDPEYYEQYFGPGTRLTVT.

This clonotype was counted many times. This may be a read error: a much more frequent sequence differs by one nucleotide. This sequence joins TRBV12-3 or TRBV12-4 and TRBJ2-4, with D possibly matching TRBD2 (6 bases). With 2 bases removed from V and 3 bases from J, the gap between germline ends came to 11 bases. This CDR3 is built from 15 residues. The CDR3 spells CASSLPAGGKNIQYF. The CDR3 DNA reads TGTGCCAGCAGTTTACCTGCCGGGGGCAAAAACATTCAGTACTTC.

The V call is TRBV7-2, the J call TRBJ2-2; a weak D match, TRBD2 (6 bases). CDR1 is SGHTA, CDR2 FQGNSA, per germline. The CDR3 is 16 amino acids. V was shortened by 1 base and J by 0 bases, with 9 bases between the two germline ends. The CDR3 protein is CASSLGTTANTGELFF. CDR3 nucleotide sequence: TGTGCCAGCAGCTTAGGGACTACAGCGAACACCGGGGAGCTGTTTTTT.